This entry lists 3 T cell receptor beta chains sequenced from one sample in a study of glioma-infiltrating T cells after dendritic cell vaccination. Only in-frame clones appear in the TCRdb table, and some are missing; sequencing was by immunoSEQ multiplex PCR. Among some 87,000 clones, roughly 84% were seen once, and the ten largest hold roughly 2.9%. Sequenced material: blood, taken before dendritic cell vaccination. The receptors were gathered from a human donor with glioblastoma.

V gene TRBV2 combines with J gene TRBJ2-2; TRBD2 matches at 7 bases. This CDR3 region has 13 residues. The trim removed 6 bases at V and 3 bases at J, leaving 1 base unmatched. The germline V gene encodes CDR1 SNHLY and CDR2 FYNNEI. This chain's CDR3 is CASRTSDTGELFF. The CDR3, as DNA: TGTGCCAGCAGAACTAGCGACACCGGGGAGCTGTTTTTT.

The rearrangement joins TRBV9 to TRBJ2-1; 12 bases align to TRBD2. Germline assignment: CDR1 SGDLS and CDR2 YYNGEE. This CDR3 comprises 17 residues. Trimming removed 3 bases from V and 0 bases from J; junction bases left unmatched: 4. The chain's CDR3 is CASSATSGGYSYNEQFF. Here the CDR3 DNA reads TGTGCCAGCAGCGCTACTAGCGGGGGGTACTCCTACAATGAGCAGTTCTTC.

The rearrangement links TRBV11-2 to TRBJ1-1; TRBD1 might be the D (6 bases). This CDR3 contains 14 residues. Between the trimmed V and J ends, which lost 4 bases and 5 bases, there was a span of 14 bases. Germline CDR1 and CDR2: SGHAT and FQNNGV. Here the CDR3 reads CASSYRASRTEAFF. The CDR3 region has the DNA TGTGCCAGCAGCTACAGGGCATCGAGGACTGAAGCTTTCTTT.